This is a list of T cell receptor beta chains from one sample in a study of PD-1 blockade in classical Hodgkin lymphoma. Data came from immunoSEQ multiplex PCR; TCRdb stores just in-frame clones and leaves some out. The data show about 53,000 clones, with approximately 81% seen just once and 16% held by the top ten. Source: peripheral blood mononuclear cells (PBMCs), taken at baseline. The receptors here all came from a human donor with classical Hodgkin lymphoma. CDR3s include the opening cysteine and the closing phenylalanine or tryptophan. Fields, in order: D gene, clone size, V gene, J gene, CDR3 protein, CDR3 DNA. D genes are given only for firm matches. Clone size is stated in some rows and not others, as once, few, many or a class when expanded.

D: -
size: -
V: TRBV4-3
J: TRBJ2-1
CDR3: CASSPLTDNEQFF
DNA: TGCGCCAGCAGCCCCCTAACCGACAATGAGCAGTTCTTC

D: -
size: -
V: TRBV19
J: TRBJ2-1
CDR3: CASHPQGTYNEQFF
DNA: TGTGCCAGTCATCCCCAGGGAACCTACAATGAGCAGTTCTTC

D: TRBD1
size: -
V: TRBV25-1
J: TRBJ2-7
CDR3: CASSEWGQGRTYEQYF
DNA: TGTGCCAGCAGTGAATGGGGACAGGGGAGGACCTACGAGCAGTACTTC

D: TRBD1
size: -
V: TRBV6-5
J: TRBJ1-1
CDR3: CASSYSSQGANTEAFF
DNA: TGTGCCAGCAGTTACTCATCGCAGGGGGCGAACACTGAAGCTTTCTTT

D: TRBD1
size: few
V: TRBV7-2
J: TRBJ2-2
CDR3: CASSPQGATGELFF
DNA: TGTGCCAGCAGCCCACAGGGGGCAACCGGGGAGCTGTTTTTT

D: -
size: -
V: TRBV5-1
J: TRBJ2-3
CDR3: CASSSVNVRVDTQYF
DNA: TGCGCCAGCAGCTCCGTAAACGTGCGGGTAGATACGCAGTATTTT

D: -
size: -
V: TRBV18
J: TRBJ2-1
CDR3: CASSPGAGSWDEQFF
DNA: TGTGCCAGCTCACCAGGGGCGGGGTCGTGGGATGAGCAGTTCTTC

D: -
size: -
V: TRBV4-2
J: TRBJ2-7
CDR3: CASSQAGITYEQYF
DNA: TGTGCCAGCAGCCAAGCGGGGATCACCTACGAGCAGTACTTC

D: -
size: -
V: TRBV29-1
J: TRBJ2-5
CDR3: CSVAWSFQETQYF
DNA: TGCAGCGTTGCCTGGAGCTTCCAAGAGACCCAGTACTTC

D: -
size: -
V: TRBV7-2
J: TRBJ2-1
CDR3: CASSLGPSNEQFF
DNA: TGTGCCAGCAGCTTAGGCCCGTCCAATGAGCAGTTCTTC

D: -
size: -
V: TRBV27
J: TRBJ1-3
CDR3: CASSPGRSRGTIYF
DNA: TGTGCCAGCAGTCCTGGACGGTCGAGGGGCACCATATATTTT

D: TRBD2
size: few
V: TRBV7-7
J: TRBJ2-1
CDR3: CASSLVLAGGNEQFF
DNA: TGTGCCAGCAGCTTAGTTCTAGCGGGAGGGAATGAGCAGTTCTTC

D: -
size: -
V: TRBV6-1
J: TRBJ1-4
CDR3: CASSSTGTAEKLFF
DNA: TGTGCCAGCAGTTCCACCGGGACGGCAGAAAAACTGTTTTTT

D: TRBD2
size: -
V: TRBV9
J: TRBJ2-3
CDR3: CASSGSGTSGGVRQYF
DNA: TGTGCCAGCAGCGGGTCCGGGACTAGCGGGGGTGTAAGGCAGTATTTT

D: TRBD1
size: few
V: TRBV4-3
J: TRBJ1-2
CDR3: CASSQTYRGGGYTF
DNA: TGCGCCAGCAGCCAAACTTACAGGGGGGGAGGCTACACCTTC

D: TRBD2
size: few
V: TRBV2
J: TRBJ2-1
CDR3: CASTAGEAAYNEQFF
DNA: TGTGCCAGCACAGCGGGAGAGGCCGCCTACAATGAGCAGTTCTTC

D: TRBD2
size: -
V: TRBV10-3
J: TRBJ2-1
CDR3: CAISGAGLGNEQFF
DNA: TGTGCCATCAGTGGGGCGGGACTAGGCAATGAGCAGTTCTTC

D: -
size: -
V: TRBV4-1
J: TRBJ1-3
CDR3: CASSRGDGNTIYF
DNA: TGCGCCAGCAGCCGGGGGGATGGAAACACCATATATTTT

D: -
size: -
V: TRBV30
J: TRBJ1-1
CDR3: CAWSVNVGITEAFF
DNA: TGTGCCTGGAGTGTAAATGTGGGAATCACTGAAGCTTTCTTT

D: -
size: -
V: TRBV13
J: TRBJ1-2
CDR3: CASERDDGNYGYTF
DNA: TGTGCCAGCGAGCGGGATGACGGTAACTATGGCTACACCTTC

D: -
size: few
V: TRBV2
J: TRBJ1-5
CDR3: CASSEIFGNQPQHF
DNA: TGTGCCAGCAGTGAGATTTTTGGGAATCAGCCCCAGCATTTT

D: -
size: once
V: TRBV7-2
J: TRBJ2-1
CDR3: CASSPRTAGNEQFF
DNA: TGTGCCAGCAGCCCCCGGACCGCGGGCAATGAGCAGTTCTTC

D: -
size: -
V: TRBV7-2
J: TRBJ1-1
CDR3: CASSLGQNTEAFF
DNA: TGTGCCAGCAGCTTAGGACAGAACACTGAAGCTTTCTTT

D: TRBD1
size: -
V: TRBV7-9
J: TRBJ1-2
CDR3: CASSLIGQGAPGYTF
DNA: TGTGCCAGCAGCTTAATTGGTCAGGGGGCGCCAGGCTACACCTTC

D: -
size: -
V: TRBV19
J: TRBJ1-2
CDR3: CASSISGSYGYTF
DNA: TGTGCCAGTAGTATCTCGGGCAGCTATGGCTACACCTTC

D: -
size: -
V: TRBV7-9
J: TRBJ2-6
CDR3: CASSPRTAGLESGANVLTF
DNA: TGTGCCAGCAGCCCCAGGACAGCCGGATTGGAGTCTGGGGCCAACGTCCTGACTTTC

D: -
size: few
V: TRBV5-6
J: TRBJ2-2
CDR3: CASSWGGGTGELFF
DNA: TGTGCCAGCTCCTGGGGGGGCGGCACCGGGGAGCTGTTTTTT